This T cell receptor (beta chain) was captured by sequencing in a study of T cells in localized non-small cell lung cancer. Whole-study results and caveats: Turning up in adjacent lung were a median approximately 60 of the top 100 tumor clones. Greater T cell density in blood accompanied longer overall survival. Sequencing was limited to one tumor region, leaving the possibility of heterogeneity open. Highest T cell clonality was seen in uninvolved adjacent lung, surpassing that measured in tumor.

A word on this clone: Its antigen is not identified.

The data were produced by immunoSEQ multiplex PCR, yet TCRdb's version contains in-frame clones alone and is incomplete. The sample lists under 750 clones; less than 30% were seen once. V dropped 3 bases and J dropped 3; count of bases not matched to a gene: 2. CDR3 length equals 15 residues. Per germline, CDR1 LNHDA and CDR2 SQIVND (reference sequence). The origin of this receptor is a male donor at least 60 years old with stage III lung adenocarcinoma. The sequencing here drew on normal lung tissue next to the tumor, taken before any cancer treatment. The J gene is TRBJ2-2, the V gene TRBV19, with 9 nucleotides matching TRBD2. CDR3 sequence: CASSITSGYTGELFF. DNA for the CDR3: TGTGCCAGTAGTATCACTAGCGGGTACACCGGGGAGCTGTTTTTT.